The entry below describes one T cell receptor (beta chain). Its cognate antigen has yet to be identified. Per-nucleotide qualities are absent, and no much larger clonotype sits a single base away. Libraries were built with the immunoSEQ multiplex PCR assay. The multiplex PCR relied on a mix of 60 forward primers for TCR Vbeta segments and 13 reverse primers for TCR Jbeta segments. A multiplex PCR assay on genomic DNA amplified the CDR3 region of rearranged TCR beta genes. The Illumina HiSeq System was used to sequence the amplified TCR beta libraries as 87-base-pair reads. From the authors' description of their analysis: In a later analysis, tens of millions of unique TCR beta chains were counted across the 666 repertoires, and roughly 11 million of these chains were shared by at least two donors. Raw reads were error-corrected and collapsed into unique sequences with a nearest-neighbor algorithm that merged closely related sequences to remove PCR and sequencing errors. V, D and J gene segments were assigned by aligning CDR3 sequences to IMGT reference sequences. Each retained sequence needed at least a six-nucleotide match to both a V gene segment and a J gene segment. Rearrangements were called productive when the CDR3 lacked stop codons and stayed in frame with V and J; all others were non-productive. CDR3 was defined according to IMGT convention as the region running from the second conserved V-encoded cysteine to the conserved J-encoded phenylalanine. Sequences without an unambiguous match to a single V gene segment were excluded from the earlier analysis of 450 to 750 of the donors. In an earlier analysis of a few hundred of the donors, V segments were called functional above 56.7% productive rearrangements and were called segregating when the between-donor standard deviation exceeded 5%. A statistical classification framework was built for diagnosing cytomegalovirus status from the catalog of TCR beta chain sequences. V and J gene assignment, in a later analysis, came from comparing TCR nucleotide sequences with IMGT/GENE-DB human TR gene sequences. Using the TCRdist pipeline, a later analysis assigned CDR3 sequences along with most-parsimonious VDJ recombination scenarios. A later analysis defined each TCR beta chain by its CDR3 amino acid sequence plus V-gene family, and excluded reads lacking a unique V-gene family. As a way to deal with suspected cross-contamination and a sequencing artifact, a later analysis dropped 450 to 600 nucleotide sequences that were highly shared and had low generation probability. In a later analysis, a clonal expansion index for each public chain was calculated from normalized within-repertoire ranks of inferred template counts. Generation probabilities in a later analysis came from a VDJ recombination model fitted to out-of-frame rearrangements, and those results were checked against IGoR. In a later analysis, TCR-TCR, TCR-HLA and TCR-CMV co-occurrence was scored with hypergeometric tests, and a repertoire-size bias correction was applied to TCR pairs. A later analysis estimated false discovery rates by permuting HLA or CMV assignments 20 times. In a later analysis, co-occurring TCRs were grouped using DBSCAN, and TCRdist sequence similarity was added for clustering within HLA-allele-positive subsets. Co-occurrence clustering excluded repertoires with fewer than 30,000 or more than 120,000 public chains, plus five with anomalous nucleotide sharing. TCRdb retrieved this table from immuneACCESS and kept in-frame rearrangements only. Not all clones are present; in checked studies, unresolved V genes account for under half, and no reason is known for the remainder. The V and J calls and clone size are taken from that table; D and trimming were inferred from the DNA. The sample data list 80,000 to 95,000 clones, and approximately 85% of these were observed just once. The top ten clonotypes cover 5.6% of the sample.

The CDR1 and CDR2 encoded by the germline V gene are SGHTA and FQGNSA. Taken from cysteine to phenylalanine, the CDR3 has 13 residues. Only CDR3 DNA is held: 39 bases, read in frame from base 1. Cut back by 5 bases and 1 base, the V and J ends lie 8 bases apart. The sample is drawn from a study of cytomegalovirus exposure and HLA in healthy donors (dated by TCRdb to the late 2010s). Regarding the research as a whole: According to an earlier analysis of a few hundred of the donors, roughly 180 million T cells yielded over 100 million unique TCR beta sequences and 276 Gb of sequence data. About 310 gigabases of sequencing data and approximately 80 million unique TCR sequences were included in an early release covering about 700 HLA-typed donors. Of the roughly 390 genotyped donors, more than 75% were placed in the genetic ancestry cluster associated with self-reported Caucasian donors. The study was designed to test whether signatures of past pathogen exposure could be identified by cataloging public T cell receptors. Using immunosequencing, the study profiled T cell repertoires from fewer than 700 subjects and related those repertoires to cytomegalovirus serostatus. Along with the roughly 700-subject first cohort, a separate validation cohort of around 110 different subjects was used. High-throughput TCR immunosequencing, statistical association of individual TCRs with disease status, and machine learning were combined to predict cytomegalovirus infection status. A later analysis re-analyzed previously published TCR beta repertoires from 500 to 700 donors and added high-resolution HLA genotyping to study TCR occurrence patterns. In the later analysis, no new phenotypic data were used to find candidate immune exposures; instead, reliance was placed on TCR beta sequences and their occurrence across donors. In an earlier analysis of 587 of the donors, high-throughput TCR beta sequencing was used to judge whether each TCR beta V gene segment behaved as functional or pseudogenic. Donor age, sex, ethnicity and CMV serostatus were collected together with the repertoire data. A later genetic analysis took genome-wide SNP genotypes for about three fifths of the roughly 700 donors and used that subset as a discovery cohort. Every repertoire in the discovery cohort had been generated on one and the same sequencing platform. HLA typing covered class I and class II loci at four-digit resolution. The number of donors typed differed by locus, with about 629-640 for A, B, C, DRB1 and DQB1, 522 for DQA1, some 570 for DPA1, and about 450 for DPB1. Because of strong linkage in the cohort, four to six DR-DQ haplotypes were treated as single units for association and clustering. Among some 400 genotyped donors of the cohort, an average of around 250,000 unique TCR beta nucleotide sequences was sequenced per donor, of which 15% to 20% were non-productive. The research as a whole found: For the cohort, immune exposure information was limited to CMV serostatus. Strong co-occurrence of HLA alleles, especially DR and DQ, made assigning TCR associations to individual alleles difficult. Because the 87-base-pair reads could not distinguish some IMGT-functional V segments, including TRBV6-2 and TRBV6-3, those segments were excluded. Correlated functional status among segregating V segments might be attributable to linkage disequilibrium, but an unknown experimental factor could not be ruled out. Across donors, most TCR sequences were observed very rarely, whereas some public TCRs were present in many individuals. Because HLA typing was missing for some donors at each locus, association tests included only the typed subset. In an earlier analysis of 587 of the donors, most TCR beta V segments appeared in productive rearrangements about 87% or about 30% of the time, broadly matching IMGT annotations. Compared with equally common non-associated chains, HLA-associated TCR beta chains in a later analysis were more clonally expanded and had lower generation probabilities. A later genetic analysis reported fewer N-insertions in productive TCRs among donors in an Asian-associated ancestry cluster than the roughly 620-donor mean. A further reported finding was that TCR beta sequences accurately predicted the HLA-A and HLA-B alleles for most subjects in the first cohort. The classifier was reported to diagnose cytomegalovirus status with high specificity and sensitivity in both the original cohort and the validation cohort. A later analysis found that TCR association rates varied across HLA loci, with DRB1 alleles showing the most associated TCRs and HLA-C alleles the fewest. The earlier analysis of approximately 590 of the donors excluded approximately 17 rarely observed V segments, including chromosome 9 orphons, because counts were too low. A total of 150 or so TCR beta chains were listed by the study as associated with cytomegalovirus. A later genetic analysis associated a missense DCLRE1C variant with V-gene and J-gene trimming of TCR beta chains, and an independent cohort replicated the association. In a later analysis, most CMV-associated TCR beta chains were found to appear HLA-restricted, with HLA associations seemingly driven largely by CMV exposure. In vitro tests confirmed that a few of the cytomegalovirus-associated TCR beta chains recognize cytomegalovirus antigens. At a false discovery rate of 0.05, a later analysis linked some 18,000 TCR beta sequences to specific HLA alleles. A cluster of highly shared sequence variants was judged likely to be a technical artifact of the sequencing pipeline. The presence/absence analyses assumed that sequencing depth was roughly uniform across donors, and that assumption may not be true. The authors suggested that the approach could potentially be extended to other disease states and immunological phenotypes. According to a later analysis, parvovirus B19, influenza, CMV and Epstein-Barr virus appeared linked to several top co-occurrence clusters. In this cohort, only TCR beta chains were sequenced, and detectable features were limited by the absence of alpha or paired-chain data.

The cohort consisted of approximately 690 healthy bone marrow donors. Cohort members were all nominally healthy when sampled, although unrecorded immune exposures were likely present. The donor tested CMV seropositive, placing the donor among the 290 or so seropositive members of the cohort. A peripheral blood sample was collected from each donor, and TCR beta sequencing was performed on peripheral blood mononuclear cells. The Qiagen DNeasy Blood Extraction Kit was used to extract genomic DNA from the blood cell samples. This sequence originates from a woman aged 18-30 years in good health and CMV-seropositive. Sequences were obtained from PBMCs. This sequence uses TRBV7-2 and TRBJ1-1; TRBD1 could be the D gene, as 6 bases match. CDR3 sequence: CASSRGQNTEAFF. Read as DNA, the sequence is TGTGCCAGCAGCCGGGGACAGAACACTGAAGCTTTCTTT.